The clone carrying this T cell receptor beta chain was found a few times. The antigen remains undetermined. The CDR3 length is 15 residues. V dropped 4 bases and J dropped 6; count of bases not matched to a gene: 9. Germline assignment: CDR1 SEHNR and CDR2 FQNEAQ (reference sequence). TCR beta cDNA libraries had unique molecular identifiers. cDNA molecules numbering 450,000 to 650,000 came from roughly 1.1 to 9.2 million T cells. TCRdb passed the PCR reads through MiXCR, listing each CDR3 protein once. The sample consists of about 380,000 distinct CDR3 sequences, less than 40% of them appearing once. This sample is part of a study of post-analysis software for immune sequencing data. Regarding the study as a whole: Five or six TRBV segments were more frequent in patients than controls; TRBV5-6, TRBV5-1 and TRBV20-1 belonged to this group. The study found significantly lower normalized Chao1 diversity in multiple sclerosis patients than in controls. Strong co-clustering by F measure linked samples that shared a preparation batch.

V and J are TRBV7-9 and TRBJ2-5, with TRBD2 matching 9 bases. The receptor was derived from a girl aged 5-17 years with multiple sclerosis. The sequenced sample consisted of blood. The CDR3 DNA follows: TGTGCCAGCAGCTCGAGCGGGGGGAACGAGAAGACCCAGTACTTC. Its translation is CASSSSGGNEKTQYF. Looking up the rest from reference TRBV7-9 and TRBJ2-5 gives the full variable domain: DTGVSQNPRHKITKRGQNVTFRCDPISEHNRLYWYRQTLGQGPEFLTYFQNEAQLEKSRLLSDRFSAERPKGSFSTLEIQRTEQGDSAMYLCASSSSGGNEKTQYFGPGTRLLVL.